The sequence of this T cell receptor (beta chain) was determined in a study of OX40 agonist ivuxolimab in advanced cancers. Study-level background: In this cohort, patients received ivuxolimab, an agonistic anti-OX40 (CD134) antibody.

TCRdb's copy holds only in-frame clones and misses some; the assay was immunoSEQ multiplex PCR. The data show under 80,000 clones, 90% seen once. This clone was detected once. Blood got drawn at baseline, again on cycle 4 day 1, and then on cycle 7 day 1. The CDR3 extends over 16 amino acids. With 4 bases clipped from V and 5 bases from J, the junction kept 13 bases outside the gene matches. Germline V gene data show CDR1 as SGHDT and CDR2 as YYEEEE. The chain recombines TRBV5-6 with TRBJ2-7; TRBD2 aligns across 9 bases. Sequencing was performed on CD4+ or CD8+ T cells sorted from blood, taken in a trial of the OX40 agonist ivuxolimab. The sequence derives from an adult with an advanced solid tumor such as melanoma, head and neck, liver or kidney cancer. This chain's CDR3 is CASSPSPAGGGHEQYF. CDR3 sequence (DNA): TGTGCCAGCAGCCCCTCTCCCGCGGGGGGGGGCCACGAGCAGTACTTC.